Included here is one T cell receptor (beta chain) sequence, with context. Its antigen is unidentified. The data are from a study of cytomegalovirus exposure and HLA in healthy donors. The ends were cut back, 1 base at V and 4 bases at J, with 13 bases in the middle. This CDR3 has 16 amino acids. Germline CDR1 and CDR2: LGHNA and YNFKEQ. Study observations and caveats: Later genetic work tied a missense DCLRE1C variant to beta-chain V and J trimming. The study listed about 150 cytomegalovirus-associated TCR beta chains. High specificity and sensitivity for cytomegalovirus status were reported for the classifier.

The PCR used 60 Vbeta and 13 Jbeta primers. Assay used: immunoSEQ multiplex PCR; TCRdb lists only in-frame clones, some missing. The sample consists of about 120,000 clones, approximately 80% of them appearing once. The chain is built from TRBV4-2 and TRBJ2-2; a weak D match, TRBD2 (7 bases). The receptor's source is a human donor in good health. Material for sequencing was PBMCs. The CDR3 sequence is CASSQVAGATTGELFF. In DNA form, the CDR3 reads TGTGCCAGCAGCCAAGTCGCGGGGGCGACCACCGGGGAGCTGTTTTTT.